One and the same sample provided the 9 T cell receptor beta chains below, sequenced in a study of T cells in Graves' hyperthyroidism and ophthalmopathy. Template material for amplifying TCR beta CDR3 regions consisted of RNA transcripts. A set of HTBI primers served as the primers for a first-round RT-PCR of the TCR CDR3. Via MiXCR, TCRdb re-called the multiplex PCR reads, giving one row per CDR3 protein. Here the sample spans about 420,000 distinct CDR3 sequences, 12% to 15% being singletons. The material sequenced was blood. Every receptor here comes from a woman aged 18-30 years with Graves' hyperthyroidism.

This clonotype showed up many times. This rearrangement joins TRBV6-1 to TRBJ2-7; the match to TRBD2 covers 8 bases. The CDR3 spans 16 residues. The germline CDR1 and CDR2 sequences are MNHNS and SASEGT. V trimming: 3 bases; J trimming: 1 base; junction bases outside the gene matches: 8. CDR3: CASSDETSVVSYEQYF. In DNA form, the CDR3 reads TGTGCCAGCAGTGATGAGACTAGCGTTGTATCCTACGAGCAGTACTTC.

This clonotype has at least ten counts. The rearrangement uses TRBV5-1 and TRBJ2-3; D uncertain. The CDR3 contains 15 residues. The germline CDR1 and CDR2 sequences are SGHRS and YFSETQ. V was clipped by 0 bases and J by 2 bases, with 10 bases between them. CDR3 coding DNA: TGCGCCAGCAGCTTGGAGGAAACACCCACAGATACGCAGTATTTT. Protein sequence: CASSLEETPTDTQYF.

This clonotype was seen repeatedly, ten times or more. The chain links TRBV12-3 or TRBV12-4 to TRBJ2-3; D unresolved. V dropped 3 bases and J dropped 2 bases, with 6 bases sitting between them. CDR3 length: 13 amino acids. The CDR3 DNA follows: TGTGCCAGCAGTTTGGCGCACACAGATACGCAGTATTTT. Its translation is CASSLAHTDTQYF.

The chain joins TRBV20-1 to TRBJ2-1, with TRBD2 matching 7 bases. The CDR3 spans 14 residues. V shed 1 base, J shed 3 bases, and the junction held 3 bases outside the gene matches. CDR1 and CDR2 (germline): DFQATT, SNEGSKA (reference sequence). DNA of the CDR3: TGCAGTGCTAGAGCCCCGGGGGGCTACAATGAGCAGTTCTTC. Amino acid sequence: CSARAPGGYNEQFF.

This clonotype has a count of ten or more. This rearrangement joins TRBV12-5 to TRBJ1-5; D uncertain. The length of the CDR3 is 12 residues. Trimming cost V 7 bases and J 7 bases, with 11 bases left between them. The germline gives CDR1 LGHNT, CDR2 FRNRAP. The CDR3 DNA follows: TGTGCTAGTGCCCTATTCGGGCAGCCCCAGCATTTT. This gives the protein CASALFGQPQHF.

This clonotype was picked up a small number of times. The chain carries TRBV5-6 and TRBJ2-5; 7 nucleotides agree with TRBD1. Germline CDR1 reads SGHDT; CDR2 reads YYEEEE. The CDR3 covers 15 residues. V lost 0 bases and J lost 5; bases outside the gene matches: 7. The CDR3 DNA is TGTGCCAGCAGCTTGGTTCCTGGGACAGAGGAGACCCAGTACTTC. Translating gives CASSLVPGTEETQYF.

The chain employs TRBV19 and TRBJ2-7, with 8 bases lining up with TRBD1. Germline CDR1 and CDR2: LNHDA and SQIVND (reference sequence). J was trimmed by 3 bases and V by 5 bases; bases with no gene match: 6. The CDR3 consists of 14 residues. The CDR3 DNA reads TGTGCCAGTAGTCCCCAGGGGGCATTCTACGAGCAGTACTTC. It translates to CASSPQGAFYEQYF.

The chain is built from TRBV4-3 and TRBJ1-1; 9 nucleotides match TRBD1. The CDR3 consists of 14 residues. Germline V gene lookup returns CDR1 LGHNA and CDR2 YSLEER. The junction had 4 bases not matched to a gene; V was cut back by 3 bases and J by 5 bases. The CDR3 coding sequence is TGCGCCAGCAGCCAGGGGGGGACAGGGACTGAAGCTTTCTTT. This encodes CASSQGGTGTEAFF.

At least ten counts were recorded for this clonotype. The rearrangement links TRBV29-1 to TRBJ2-7, with D possibly matching TRBD1 (6 bases). Germline V CDR1 and CDR2: SQVTM, ANQGSEA. V lost 7 bases and J 2 bases, leaving 12 bases between the germline ends. The CDR3 has 12 amino acids. CDR3 in amino acids: CSAGQPPYEQYF. In DNA form, the CDR3 reads TGCAGCGCCGGACAGCCACCCTACGAGCAGTACTTC.